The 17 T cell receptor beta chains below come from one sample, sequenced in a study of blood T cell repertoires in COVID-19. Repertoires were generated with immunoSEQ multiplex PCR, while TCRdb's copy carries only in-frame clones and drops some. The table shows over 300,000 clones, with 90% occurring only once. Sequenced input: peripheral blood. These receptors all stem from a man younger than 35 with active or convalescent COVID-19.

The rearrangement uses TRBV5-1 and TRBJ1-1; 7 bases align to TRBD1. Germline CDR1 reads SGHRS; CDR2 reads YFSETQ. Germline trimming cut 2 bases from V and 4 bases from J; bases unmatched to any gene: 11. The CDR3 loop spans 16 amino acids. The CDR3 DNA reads TGCGCCAGCAGCTTTCCCTCGACAGGGCGGGCCACTGAAGCTTTCTTT. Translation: CASSFPSTGRATEAFF.

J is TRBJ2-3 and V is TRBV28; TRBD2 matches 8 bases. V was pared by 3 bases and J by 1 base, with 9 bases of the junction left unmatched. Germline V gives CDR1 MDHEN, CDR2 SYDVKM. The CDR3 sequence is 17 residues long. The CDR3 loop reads CASSFGRLAKGTDTQYF. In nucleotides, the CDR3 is TGTGCCAGCAGTTTCGGACGACTAGCGAAAGGCACAGATACGCAGTATTTT.

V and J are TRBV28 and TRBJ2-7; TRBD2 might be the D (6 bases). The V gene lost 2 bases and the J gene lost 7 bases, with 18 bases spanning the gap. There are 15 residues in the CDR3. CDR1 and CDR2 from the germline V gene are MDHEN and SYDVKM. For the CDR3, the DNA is TGTGCCAGCAGTTTAGGTGGTCGGGAGAAGGTGGAGCAGTACTTC. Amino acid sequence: CASSLGGREKVEQYF. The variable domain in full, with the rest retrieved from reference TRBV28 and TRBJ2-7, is DVKVTQSSRYLVKRTGEKVFLECVQDMDHENMFWYRQDPGLGLRLIYFSYDVKMKEKGDIPEGYSVSREKKERFSLILESASTNQTSMYLCASSLGGREKVEQYFGPGTRLTVT.

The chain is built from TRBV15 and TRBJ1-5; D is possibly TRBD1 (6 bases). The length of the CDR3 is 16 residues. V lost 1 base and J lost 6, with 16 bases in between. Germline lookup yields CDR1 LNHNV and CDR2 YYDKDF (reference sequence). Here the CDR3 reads CATSRGSRGIGQPQHF. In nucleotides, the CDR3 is TGTGCCACCAGCAGAGGATCCAGGGGAATCGGTCAGCCCCAGCATTTT.

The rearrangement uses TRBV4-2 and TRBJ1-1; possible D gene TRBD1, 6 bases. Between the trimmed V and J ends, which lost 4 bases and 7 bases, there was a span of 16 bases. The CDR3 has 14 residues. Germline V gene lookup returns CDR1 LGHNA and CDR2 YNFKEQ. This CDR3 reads CASSRTRDIDEAFF. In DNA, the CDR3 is TGTGCCAGCAGCCGAACCCGGGACATAGATGAAGCTTTCTTT.

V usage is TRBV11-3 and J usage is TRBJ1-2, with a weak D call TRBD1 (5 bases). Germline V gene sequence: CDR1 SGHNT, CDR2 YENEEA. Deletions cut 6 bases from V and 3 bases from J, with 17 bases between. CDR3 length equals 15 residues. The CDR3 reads CASRPTSRAHYGYTF. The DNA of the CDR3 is TGTGCCAGCAGACCCACCTCCAGGGCCCACTATGGCTACACCTTC.

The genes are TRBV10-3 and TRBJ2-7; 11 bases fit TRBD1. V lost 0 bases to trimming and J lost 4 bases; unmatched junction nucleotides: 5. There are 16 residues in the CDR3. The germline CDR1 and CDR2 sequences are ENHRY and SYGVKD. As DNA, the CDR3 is TGTGCCATCAGTGAGTCGGGGACAGGGGGTGGGTACGAGCAGTACTTC. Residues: CAISESGTGGGYEQYF.

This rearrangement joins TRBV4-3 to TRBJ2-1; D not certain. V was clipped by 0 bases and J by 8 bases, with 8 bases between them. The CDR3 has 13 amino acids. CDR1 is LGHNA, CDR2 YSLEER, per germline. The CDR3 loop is CASSQDAKYEQFF. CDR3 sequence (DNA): TGCGCCAGCAGCCAAGACGCTAAGTATGAGCAGTTCTTC.

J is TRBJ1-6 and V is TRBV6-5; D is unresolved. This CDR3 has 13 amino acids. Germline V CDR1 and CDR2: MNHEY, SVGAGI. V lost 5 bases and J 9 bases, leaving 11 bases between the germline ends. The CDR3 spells CASSRTGSSPLHF. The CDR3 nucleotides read TGTGCCAGCAGTAGGACGGGGAGTTCACCCCTCCACTTT.

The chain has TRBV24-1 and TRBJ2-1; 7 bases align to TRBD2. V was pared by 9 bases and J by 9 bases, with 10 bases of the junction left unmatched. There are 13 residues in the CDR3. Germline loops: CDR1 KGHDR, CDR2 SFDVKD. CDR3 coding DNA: TGTGCCACCTCTAGCGGTTCCCTCACTGAGCAGTTCTTC. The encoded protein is CATSSGSLTEQFF.

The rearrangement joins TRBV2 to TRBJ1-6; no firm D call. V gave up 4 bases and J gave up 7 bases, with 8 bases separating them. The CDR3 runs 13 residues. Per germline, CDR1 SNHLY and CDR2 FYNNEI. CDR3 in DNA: TGTGCCAGCAGTGCTCGTGGCAATTCACCCCTCCACTTT. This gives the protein CASSARGNSPLHF.

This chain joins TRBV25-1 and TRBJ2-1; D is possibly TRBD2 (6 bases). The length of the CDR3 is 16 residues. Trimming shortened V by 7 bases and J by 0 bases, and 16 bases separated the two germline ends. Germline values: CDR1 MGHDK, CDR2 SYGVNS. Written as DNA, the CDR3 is TGTGCCAGCATGAACTTTGGGGGGAGCTCCTACAATGAGCAGTTCTTC. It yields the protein CASMNFGGSSYNEQFF.

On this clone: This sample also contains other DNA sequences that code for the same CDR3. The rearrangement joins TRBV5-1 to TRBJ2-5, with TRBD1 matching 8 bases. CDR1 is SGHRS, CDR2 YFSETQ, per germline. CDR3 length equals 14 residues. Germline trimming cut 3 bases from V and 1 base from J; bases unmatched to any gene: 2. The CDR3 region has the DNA TGCGCCAGCAGCTCCGGACAGGGCCAAGAGACCCAGTACTTC. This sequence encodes CASSSGQGQETQYF.

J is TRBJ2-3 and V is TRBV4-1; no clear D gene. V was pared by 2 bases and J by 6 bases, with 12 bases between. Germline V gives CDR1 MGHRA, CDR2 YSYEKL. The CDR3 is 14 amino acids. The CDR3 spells CASSQKERRDTQYF. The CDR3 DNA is TGCGCCAGCAGCCAAAAGGAGAGGCGGGATACGCAGTATTTT.

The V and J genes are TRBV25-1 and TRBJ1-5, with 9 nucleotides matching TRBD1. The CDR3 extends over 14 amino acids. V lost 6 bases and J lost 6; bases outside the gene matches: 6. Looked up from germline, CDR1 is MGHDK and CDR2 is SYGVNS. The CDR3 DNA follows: TGTGCCAGCAGCCCCACAGGGGGCTTTCAGCCCCAGCATTTT. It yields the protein CASSPTGGFQPQHF.

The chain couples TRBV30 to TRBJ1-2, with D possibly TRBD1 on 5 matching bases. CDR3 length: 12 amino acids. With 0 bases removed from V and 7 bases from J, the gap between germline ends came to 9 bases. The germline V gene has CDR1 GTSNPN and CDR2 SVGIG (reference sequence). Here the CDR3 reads CAWSVDRGGYTF. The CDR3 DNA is TGTGCCTGGAGTGTAGATAGGGGTGGCTACACCTTC.

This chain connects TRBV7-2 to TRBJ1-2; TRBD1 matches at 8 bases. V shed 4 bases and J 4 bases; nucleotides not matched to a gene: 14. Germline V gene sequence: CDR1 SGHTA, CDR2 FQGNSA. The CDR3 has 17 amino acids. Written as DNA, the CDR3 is TGTGCCAGCAGCTCGCGAACCGGGACAGGAGGCCTCTATGGCTACACCTTC. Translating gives CASSSRTGTGGLYGYTF.